The 11 T cell receptor beta chains in this list originate from one sample, sequenced in a study of tumor-infiltrating lymphocytes in oesophageal squamous cell carcinoma. TCRdb itself ran the PCR reads through MiXCR, one entry per CDR3 protein. The repertoire has more than 10,000 distinct CDR3 sequences, under 65% of them found once; the top ten carry roughly 27%. Sequencing was carried out using esophageal tumor tissue. These receptors were obtained from a female donor with esophageal squamous cell carcinoma.

This clonotype has at least ten counts. It may be a read error: a sequence one base away is much more abundant. The genes are TRBV12-3 or TRBV12-4 and TRBJ2-7; 7 bases agree with TRBD2. Losses at the gene ends were 3 bases for V and 7 bases for J; bases not matched to a gene: 12. This CDR3 contains 15 residues. The CDR3 loop reads CASSLGSGSYNEQYF. CDR3 coding DNA: TGTGCCAGCAGTTTGGGTAGCGGGTCCTACAATGAGCAGTACTTC.

The chain joins TRBV3-1 to TRBJ1-2; maybe TRBD1 (5 bases). Germline V gene sequence: CDR1 LGHDT, CDR2 YNNKEL (reference sequence). The V and J ends lost 7 bases and 4 bases respectively, with 10 bases between them. The CDR3 is 12 residues long. CDR3 amino acids: CASKSGGYGYTF. As DNA, the CDR3 is TGTGCCAGCAAATCCGGGGGCTATGGCTACACCTTC. Based on the CDR3 plus reference TRBV3-1 and TRBJ1-2, the full variable domain is DTAVSQTPKYLVTQMGNDKSIKCEQNLGHDTMYWYKQDSKKFLKIMFSYNNKELIINETVPNRFSPKSPDKAHLNLHINSLELGDSAVYFCASKSGGYGYTFGSGTRLTVV.

This clonotype has at least ten counts. This chain uses TRBV18 with TRBJ2-1, with 9 bases fitting TRBD2. J was trimmed by 4 bases and V by 4 bases; bases with no gene match: 17. This CDR3 region has 19 residues. CDR1 and CDR2 (germline): KGHSH, LQKENI. The CDR3 nucleotides read TGTGCCAGCTCACTCAAGGCACAGAATGGCGGGAGGGATTACAATGAGCAGTTCTTC. Encoded protein: CASSLKAQNGGRDYNEQFF.

This clonotype counts as medium-sized. This chain connects TRBV11-1 to TRBJ2-5; the match to TRBD2 covers 9 bases. Trimming removed 2 bases from V and 5 bases from J; junction bases left unmatched: 9. Germline V CDR1 and CDR2: SGHAT, FQDESV (reference sequence). CDR3 length equals 16 residues. In DNA form, the CDR3 reads TGTGCCAGCAGCTTATTCTCTAGCGGGAAAGGGGAGACCCAGTACTTC. Translating it yields CASSLFSSGKGETQYF. Variable domain in full (rest from reference TRBV11-1 and TRBJ2-5): EAEVAQSPRYKITEKSQAVAFWCDPISGHATLYWYRQILGQGPELLVQFQDESVVDDSQLPKDRFSAERLKGVDSTLKIQPAELGDSAMYLCASSLFSSGKGETQYFGPGTRLLVL.

This clonotype was counted many times. The chain carries TRBV4-3 and TRBJ2-1; the match to TRBD2 covers 7 bases. The CDR3 is 17 amino acids. The V and J ends lost 0 bases and 2 bases, in that order; junction bases with no gene match: 7. Looked up from germline, CDR1 is LGHNA and CDR2 is YSLEER. CDR3 DNA sequence: TGCGCCAGCAGCCAAGATTTGGGGGGAGGGCCCTACAATGAGCAGTTCTTC. Translated, it gives CASSQDLGGGPYNEQFF.

This sequence joins TRBV7-2 and TRBJ2-1; unclear D gene. The better agreement between TRBJ2-7 and the DNA end casts doubt on the J call. Germline CDR1 and CDR2: SGHTA and FQGNSA. The CDR3 totals 11 residues. CDR3 in DNA: TGTGCCAGCAGCCCCGGCAACGAGCAGTACTTC. Its protein product is CASSPGNEQYF.

This rearrangement joins TRBV6-2 or TRBV6-3 to TRBJ1-4; 7 bases line up with TRBD1. The DNA end favors TRBJ1-5, so the J call may be wrong. Germline CDR1 is MNHEY and CDR2 is SVGEGT. The CDR3 is made up of 14 amino acids. Here the CDR3 DNA reads TGTGCCAGCAGTATAACAGGGGGCAATCAGCCCCAGCATTTT. Its translation is CASSITGGNQPQHF.

This clonotype was observed many times. This sequence joins TRBV28 and TRBJ2-7, with TRBD2 matching over 8 bases. CDR3 size: 15 residues. V was pared by 2 bases and J by 2 bases, with 5 bases of the junction left unmatched. CDR1 is MDHEN and CDR2 is SYDVKM in the germline V gene. The CDR3 DNA sequence: TGTGCCAGCAGTTTAGTGCTAGCGGGTACCTACGAGCAGTACTTC. Translation: CASSLVLAGTYEQYF.

This clonotype was seen only once. One end of the junction fails to match germline, which may point to a read error. The rearrangement links TRBV5-4 to TRBJ1-3; 10 positions agree with TRBD1. The germline CDR1 and CDR2 sequences are SGHNT and YYREEE (reference sequence). The CDR3 runs to 18 residues. The CDR3 here is CASSSTRQGANSGNTIYF. CDR3 DNA: TGCGCCAGCAGCTCTACCCGACAGGGGGCTAACTCTGGAAACACCATATATTTT.

On this clonotype: A junction end diverges from the germline sequence, so it may reflect a read error. This rearrangement joins TRBV7-2 to TRBJ1-1; D is uncertain. CDR3 size: 12 residues. The V gene's germline CDR1 is SGHTA and CDR2 FQGNSA. This CDR3 is CASRPPYYEQYF. In DNA, the CDR3 is TGTGCCAGCAGGCCACCTTACTACGAGCAGTACTTT. Full variable domain (rest looked up from reference TRBV7-2 and TRBJ1-1): GAGVSQSPSNKVTEKGKDVELRCDPISGHTALYWYRQSLGQGLEFLIYFQGNSAPDKSGLPSDRFSAERTGGSVSTLTIQRTQQEDSAVYLCASRPPYYEQYFGQGTRLTVV.

The chain joins TRBV7-6 to TRBJ2-5; D gene uncertain. The DNA end is a closer match to TRBJ2-7, so the J assignment may be wrong. Per the germline V gene, CDR1 is SGHVS and CDR2 is FNYEAQ. The length of the CDR3 is 14 residues. This CDR3 reads CASSLAPVSYEQYF. The CDR3 DNA is TGTGCCAGCAGCTTAGCCCCAGTTTCCTACGAGCAGTACTTC.